Reported below is one T cell receptor beta chain. The sample comes from a study of T cell changes during pregnancy in multiple sclerosis. Sequencing was performed with immunoSEQ multiplex PCR; in TCRdb, only in-frame clones are kept and a portion is missing. The table lists tens of thousands of clones, around 92% of them singletons, with around 2% in the top ten. There are 15 residues in the CDR3. Between the trimmed V and J ends, which lost 6 bases and 5 bases, there was a span of 19 bases. From germline, CDR1 is MNHEY and CDR2 SVGAGI. The sequence was collected from a female donor with multiple sclerosis, enrolled in a pregnancy study. This specimen was peripheral blood, taken after pregnancy. The V and J genes are TRBV6-5 and TRBJ1-1; D gene ambiguous. CDR3 bases: TGTGCCAGCAGCCCGAGAGGCCCGCGGTATACTGAAGCTTTCTTT. It is translated as CASSPRGPRYTEAFF.